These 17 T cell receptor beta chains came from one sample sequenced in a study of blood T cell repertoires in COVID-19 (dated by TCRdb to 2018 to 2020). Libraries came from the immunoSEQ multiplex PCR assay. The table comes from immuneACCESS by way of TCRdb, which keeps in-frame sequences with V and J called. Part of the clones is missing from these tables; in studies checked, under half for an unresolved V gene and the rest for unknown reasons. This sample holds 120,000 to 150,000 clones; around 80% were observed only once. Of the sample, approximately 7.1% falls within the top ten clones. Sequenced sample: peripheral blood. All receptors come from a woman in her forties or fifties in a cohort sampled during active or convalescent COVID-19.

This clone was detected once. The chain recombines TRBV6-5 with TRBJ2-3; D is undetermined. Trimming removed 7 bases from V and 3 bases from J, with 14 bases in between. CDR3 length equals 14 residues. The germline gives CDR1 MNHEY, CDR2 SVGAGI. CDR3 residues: CASTKAGLTDTQYF. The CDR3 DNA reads TGTGCCAGCACTAAGGCAGGTTTAACAGATACGCAGTATTTT.

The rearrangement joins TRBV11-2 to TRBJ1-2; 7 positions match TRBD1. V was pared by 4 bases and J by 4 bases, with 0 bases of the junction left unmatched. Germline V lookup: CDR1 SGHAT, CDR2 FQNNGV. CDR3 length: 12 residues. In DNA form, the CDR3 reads TGTGCCAGCAGCTCAGGGGGCTATGGCTACACCTTC. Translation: CASSSGGYGYTF. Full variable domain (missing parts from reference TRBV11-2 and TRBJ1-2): EAGVAQSPRYKIIEKRQSVAFWCNPISGHATLYWYQQILGQGPKLLIQFQNNGVVDDSQLPKDRFSAERLKGVDSTLKIQPAKLEDSAVYLCASSSGGYGYTFGSGTRLTVV.

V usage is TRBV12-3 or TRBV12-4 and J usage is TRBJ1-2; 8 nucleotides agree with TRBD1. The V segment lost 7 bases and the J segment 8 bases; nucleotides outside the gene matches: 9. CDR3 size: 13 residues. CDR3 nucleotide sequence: TGTGCCAGCAACCCGGACAGGGTGGGAGGCTACACCTTC. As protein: CASNPDRVGGYTF.

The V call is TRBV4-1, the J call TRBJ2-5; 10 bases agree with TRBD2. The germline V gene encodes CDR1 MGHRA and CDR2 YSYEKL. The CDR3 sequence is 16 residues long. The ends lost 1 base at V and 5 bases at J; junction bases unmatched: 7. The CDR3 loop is CASSQGPTSGVETQYF. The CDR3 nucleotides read TGCGCCAGCAGCCAAGGTCCCACTAGCGGGGTTGAGACCCAGTACTTC.

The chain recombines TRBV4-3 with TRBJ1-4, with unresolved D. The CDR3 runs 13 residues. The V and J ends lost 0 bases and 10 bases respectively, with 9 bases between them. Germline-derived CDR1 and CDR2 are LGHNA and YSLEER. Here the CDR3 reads CASSQDPEGKLFF. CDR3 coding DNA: TGCGCCAGCAGCCAAGATCCGGAGGGAAAACTGTTTTTT.

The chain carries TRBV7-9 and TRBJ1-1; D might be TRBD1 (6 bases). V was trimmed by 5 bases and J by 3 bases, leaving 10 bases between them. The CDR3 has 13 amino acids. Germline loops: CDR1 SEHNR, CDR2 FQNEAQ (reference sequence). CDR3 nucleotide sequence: TGTGCCAGCAGCAATGACAGGCACACTGAAGCTTTCTTT. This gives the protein CASSNDRHTEAFF.

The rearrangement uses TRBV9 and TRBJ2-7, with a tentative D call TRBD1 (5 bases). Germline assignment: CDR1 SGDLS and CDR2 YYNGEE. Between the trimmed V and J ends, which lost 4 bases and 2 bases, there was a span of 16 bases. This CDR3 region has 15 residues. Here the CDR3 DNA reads TGTGCCAGCAGCAAGGCCCAGGGCGCCGCCTACGAGCAGTACTTC. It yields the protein CASSKAQGAAYEQYF.

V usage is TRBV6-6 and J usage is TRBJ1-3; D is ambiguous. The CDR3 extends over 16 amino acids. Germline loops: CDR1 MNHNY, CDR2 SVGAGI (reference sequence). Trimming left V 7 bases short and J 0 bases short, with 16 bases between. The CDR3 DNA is TGTGCCAGCACTCGACTAGTGCCCTTCTCTGGAAACACCATATATTTT. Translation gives CASTRLVPFSGNTIYF.

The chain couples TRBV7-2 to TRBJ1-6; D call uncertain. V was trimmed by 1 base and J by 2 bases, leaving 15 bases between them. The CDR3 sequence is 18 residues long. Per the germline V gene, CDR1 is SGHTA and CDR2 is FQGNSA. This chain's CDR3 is CASSLGAREGTYNSPLHF. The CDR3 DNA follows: TGTGCCAGCAGCTTAGGGGCGAGGGAAGGCACCTATAATTCACCCCTCCACTTT.

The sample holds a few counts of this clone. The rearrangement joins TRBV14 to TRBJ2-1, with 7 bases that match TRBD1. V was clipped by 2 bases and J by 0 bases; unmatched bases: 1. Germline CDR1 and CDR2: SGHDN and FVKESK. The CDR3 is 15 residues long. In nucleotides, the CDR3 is TGTGCCAGCAGCCAATGGGACAGCTCCTACAATGAGCAGTTCTTC. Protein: CASSQWDSSYNEQFF.

CDR3 amino acids: CASSWGQQPQHF. The DNA of the CDR3 is TGTGCCAGCAGTTGGGGACAGCAGCCCCAGCATTTT. This chain links TRBV12-3 or TRBV12-4 with TRBJ1-5; 7 nucleotides align to TRBD1. Trimming at V came to 4 bases and at J to 7 bases, leaving 1 base not matched to a gene. CDR3 size: 12 residues.

CDR3 coding DNA: TGTGCCATCAGTGCCGGGACCTACGAGCAGTACTTC. It encodes CAISAGTYEQYF. This chain joins TRBV10-3 and TRBJ2-7; tentative D call: TRBD2 (5 bases). Germline assignment: CDR1 ENHRY and CDR2 SYGVKD. CDR3 length: 12 amino acids. The V end was cut by 4 bases, the J end by 2 bases, with 6 bases between.

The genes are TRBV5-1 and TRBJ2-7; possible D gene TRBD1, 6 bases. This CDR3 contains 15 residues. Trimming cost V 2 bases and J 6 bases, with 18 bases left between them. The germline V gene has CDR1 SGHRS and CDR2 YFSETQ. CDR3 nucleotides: TGCGCCAGCAGCTTTAATCCGGGACAACCGGGCGAGCAGTACTTC. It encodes CASSFNPGQPGEQYF. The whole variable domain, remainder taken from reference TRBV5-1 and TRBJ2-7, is KAGVTQTPRYLIKTRGQQVTLSCSPISGHRSVSWYQQTPGQGLQFLFEYFSETQRNKGNFPGRFSGRQFSNSRSEMNVSTLELGDSALYLCASSFNPGQPGEQYFGPGTRLTVT.

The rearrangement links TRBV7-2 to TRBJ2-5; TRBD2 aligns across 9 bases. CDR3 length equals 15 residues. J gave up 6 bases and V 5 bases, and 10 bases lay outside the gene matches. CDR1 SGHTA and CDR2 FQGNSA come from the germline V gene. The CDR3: CASSPGGSGGKTQYF. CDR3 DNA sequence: TGTGCCAGCAGCCCCGGAGGTAGCGGGGGTAAGACCCAGTACTTC.

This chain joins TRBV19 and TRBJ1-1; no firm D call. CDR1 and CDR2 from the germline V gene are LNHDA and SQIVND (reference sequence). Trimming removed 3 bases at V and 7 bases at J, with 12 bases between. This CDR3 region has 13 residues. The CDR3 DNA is TGTGCCAGTAGTATGAGGGTCGGCAGTGAAGCTTTCTTT. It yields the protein CASSMRVGSEAFF. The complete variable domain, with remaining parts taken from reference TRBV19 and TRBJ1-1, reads DGGITQSPKYLFRKEGQNVTLSCEQNLNHDAMYWYRQDPGQGLRLIYYSQIVNDFQKGDIAEGYSVSREKKESFPLTVTSAQKNPTAFYLCASSMRVGSEAFFGQGTRLTVV.

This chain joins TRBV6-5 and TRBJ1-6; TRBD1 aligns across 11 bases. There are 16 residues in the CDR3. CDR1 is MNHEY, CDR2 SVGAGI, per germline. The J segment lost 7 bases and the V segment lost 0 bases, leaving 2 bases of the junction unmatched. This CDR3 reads CASSYSGTGGNSPLHF. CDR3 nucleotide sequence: TGTGCCAGCAGTTACTCTGGGACAGGGGGGAATTCACCCCTCCACTTT.

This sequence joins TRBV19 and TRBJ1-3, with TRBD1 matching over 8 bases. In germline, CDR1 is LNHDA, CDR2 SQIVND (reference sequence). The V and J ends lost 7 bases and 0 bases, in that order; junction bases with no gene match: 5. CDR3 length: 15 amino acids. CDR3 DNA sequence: TGTGCCAGTAAGAGAACAGGGGGCTCTGGAAACACCATATATTTT. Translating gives CASKRTGGSGNTIYF.